What follows are 8 T cell receptor beta chains derived from one specimen sequenced in a study of shared clonotypes between healthy human individuals. Using immunoSEQ multiplex PCR, the repertoire was profiled, and TCRdb retains in-frame clones only, with some absent. The top ten clones hold roughly 0.13% of a sample with some 2,100,000 clones, approximately 94% of them seen once. The specimen was naive CD4+ T cells sorted from blood. Subset noted: CD45RA+ positively selected. Source of these receptors: a man between 18 and 29 years old in good health.

The J gene is TRBJ1-1, the V gene TRBV6-6; TRBD1 matches 9 bases. CDR1 is MNHNY and CDR2 is SVGAGI in the germline V gene (reference sequence). The CDR3 runs 13 residues. V was pared by 7 bases and J by 4 bases, with 4 bases of the junction left unmatched. CDR3 nucleotides: TGTGCCAGCACCAAGGACAGGGGCACTGAAGCTTTCTTT. This gives the protein CASTKDRGTEAFF.

CDR3 sequence: CASSLEPGSFTNSPLHF. CDR3 DNA: TGCGCCAGCAGCTTGGAGCCGGGATCCTTCACAAATTCACCCCTCCACTTT. V is TRBV5-1 and J is TRBJ1-6, with D unclear. Trimming removed 0 bases from V and 7 bases from J, with 17 bases in between. Germline values: CDR1 SGHRS, CDR2 YFSETQ. The CDR3 has 17 amino acids.

This clone was found once. The V and J genes are TRBV30 and TRBJ1-1, with D possibly matching TRBD1 (5 bases). The CDR3 covers 15 residues. V dropped 4 bases and J dropped 1 base, with 16 bases sitting between them. Germline lookup yields CDR1 GTSNPN and CDR2 SVGIG (reference sequence). The CDR3 nucleotides read TGTGCCTGGAAAATCGGGGGAAGAAAGAACACTGAAGCTTTCTTT. Translating gives CAWKIGGRKNTEAFF.

The V and J genes are TRBV5-1 and TRBJ1-5; D is ambiguous. V was clipped by 4 bases and J by 5 bases, with 4 bases between them. CDR1 SGHRS and CDR2 YFSETQ come from the germline V gene. The CDR3 runs 11 residues. The CDR3, as DNA: TGCGCCAGCAGCCCGGATCAGCCCCAGCATTTT. Translating it yields CASSPDQPQHF. Looking up the rest from reference TRBV5-1 and TRBJ1-5 gives the full variable domain: KAGVTQTPRYLIKTRGQQVTLSCSPISGHRSVSWYQQTPGQGLQFLFEYFSETQRNKGNFPGRFSGRQFSNSRSEMNVSTLELGDSALYLCASSPDQPQHFGDGTRLSIL.

This chain uses TRBV28 with TRBJ1-1; D ambiguous. This CDR3 is 8 amino acids long. Germline V gene sequence: CDR1 MDHEN, CDR2 SYDVKM. V was cut by 10 bases and J by 13 bases, with 10 bases left in between. CDR3 residues: CATAVDFF. Here the CDR3 DNA reads TGTGCCACCGCAGTTGATTTCTTT.

V gene TRBV6-1 combines with J gene TRBJ1-6; unclear D gene. Deletions cut 7 bases from V and 0 bases from J, with 10 bases between. The CDR3 consists of 15 residues. Germline CDR1 and CDR2: MNHNS and SASEGT. CDR3 coding DNA: TGTGCCAGCATCGCCCAGAGCTCCTATAATTCACCCCTCCACTTT. Its protein is CASIAQSSYNSPLHF.

The V call is TRBV19, the J call TRBJ1-1; a weak D match, TRBD1 (6 bases). Germline CDR1 is LNHDA and CDR2 is SQIVND (reference sequence). With 7 bases removed from V and 5 bases from J, the gap between germline ends came to 8 bases. The CDR3 has 11 residues. Written as DNA, the CDR3 is TGTGCCAGTACAGGGGAAACTGAAGCTTTCTTT. This encodes CASTGETEAFF.

The chain uses TRBV30 and TRBJ2-3, with 10 bases matching TRBD2. The J segment lost 1 base and the V segment lost 3 bases, leaving 7 bases of the junction unmatched. Germline CDR1 and CDR2: GTSNPN and SVGIG (reference sequence). The CDR3 contains 16 residues. The CDR3 sequence: CAWSQLAGYGTDTQYF. The CDR3 DNA is TGTGCCTGGAGCCAACTAGCGGGGTACGGCACAGATACGCAGTATTTT.